These T cell receptor beta chains were read from a single sample in a study of shared clonotypes between healthy human individuals. Sequencing used immunoSEQ multiplex PCR; TCRdb keeps in-frame clones, though not all of them. The sample shows some 2,000,000 clones, approximately 94% of them seen only once. The sample taken for sequencing was naive CD8+ T cells sorted from blood. The receptors were gathered from a man aged 18 to 29 in good health. The CDR3 runs from the conserved cysteine through the conserved F or W. A D gene is named only where the DNA matches it firmly. Size values are once, few and many counts, or a class for expanded clones, and some rows have none.

-,TRBJ1-4,-,TRBV11-2,TGTGCCAGCAGGGACACAGCGAGGGGTAATGAAAAACTGTTTTTT,CASRDTARGNEKLFF
-,TRBJ1-4,-,TRBV4-1,TGCGCCAGCAGCCTCCAAGCCGGGACCCTTAATGAAAAACTGTTTTTT,CASSLQAGTLNEKLFF
-,TRBJ1-1,-,TRBV6-5,TGTGCCAGCAGTTACTCGGTAAACGCGGGAGCTTTCTTT,CASSYSVNAGAFF
-,TRBJ2-7,-,TRBV2,TGTGCCAGCGCTCGCTTAGCAAGCTCCACTTACGAGCAGTACTTC,CASARLASSTYEQYF
-,TRBJ2-2,-,TRBV5-6,TGTGCCAGCAGCCAGGTCTGGGGAAACACCGGGGAGCTGTTTTTT,CASSQVWGNTGELFF
-,TRBJ1-4,-,TRBV7-9,TGTGCCAGCAGCCCCGCACAGACAGAAGGGATTGAAAAACTGTTTTTT,CASSPAQTEGIEKLFF
-,TRBJ2-7,-,TRBV28,TGTGCCAGCAGTTTTGGGGCGCCCTACGAGCAGTACTTC,CASSFGAPYEQYF
-,TRBJ2-7,-,TRBV7-6,TGTGCCAGCAGCTTAGGTTTGGGCGCAACCTACGAGCAGTACTTC,CASSLGLGATYEQYF
few,TRBJ1-5,TRBD1,TRBV30,TGTGCCTGGGGTCTCGGACAGGGCAATCAGCCCCAGCATTTT,CAWGLGQGNQPQHF
-,TRBJ2-1,TRBD1,TRBV4-1,TGCGCCAGCAGCCATGACAGGGTAACCTACAATGAGCAGTTCTTC,CASSHDRVTYNEQFF
-,TRBJ1-3,TRBD1,TRBV7-9,TGTGCCAGCAGCCGCGACAGGGCTGGAAACACCATATATTTT,CASSRDRAGNTIYF
-,TRBJ2-5,TRBD1,TRBV27,TGTGCCGCCTCAGGACAGGGAGGAGAGACCCAGTACTTC,CAASGQGGETQYF
-,TRBJ2-5,TRBD2,TRBV19,TGTGCCAGTAGTATAGCCGGGGGGGAGACCCAGTACTTC,CASSIAGGETQYF
-,TRBJ2-2,-,TRBV11-2,TGTGCCAGCAGCGTTCGGCCAGGGCCGGGCGGGGAGCTGTTTTTT,CASSVRPGPGGELFF
-,TRBJ1-2,-,TRBV5-1,TGCGCCAGCAGCTTGGTGGGGGCGCAACTCAGCTATGGCTACACCTTC,CASSLVGAQLSYGYTF
-,TRBJ2-2,TRBD1,TRBV7-2,TGTGCCAGCAGCCACGACAGGGGGCGAAACACCGGGGAGCTGTTTTTT,CASSHDRGRNTGELFF
-,TRBJ1-1,TRBD1,TRBV5-6,TGTGCCAGCAGCATACAGGGGGGGAACACTGAAGCTTTCTTT,CASSIQGGNTEAFF
-,TRBJ1-1,TRBD1,TRBV2,TGTGCCAGCCGAATGGGACAGGGATTCGTTGAAGCTTTCTTT,CASRMGQGFVEAFF
-,TRBJ2-1,-,TRBV11-2,TGTGCCAGCAGCAACCCGCCTAGCGCCTTCGATGAGCAGTTCTTC,CASSNPPSAFDEQFF
-,TRBJ2-4,-,TRBV20-1,TGCAGTGCTAGAGACAGGGACGTTCAGTACTTC,CSARDRDVQYF
-,TRBJ2-7,-,TRBV27,TGTGCCAGCAGCCCGGGGCTAGCTGGGGCCTACGAGCAGTACTTC,CASSPGLAGAYEQYF
-,TRBJ2-7,-,TRBV4-3,TGCGCCAGCAGCCAAGATCAGGGCCCCCTCTACGAGCAGTACTTC,CASSQDQGPLYEQYF
-,TRBJ1-5,-,TRBV4-1,TGCGCCAGCAGCCAAGAACTTGGACAGATCAATCAGCCCCAGCATTTT,CASSQELGQINQPQHF
-,TRBJ2-5,TRBD2,TRBV6-5,TGTGCCAGCAGTCGCCAGCGGGAGAGAGGAGAGACCCAGTACTTC,CASSRQRERGETQYF
-,TRBJ1-2,-,TRBV5-1,TGCGCCAGCAGCTTGGGTCCACGGGACATCTATGGCTACACCTTC,CASSLGPRDIYGYTF
-,TRBJ2-4,TRBD2,TRBV30,TGTGCCTCCCTTAACGGGGGGGAAAACATTCAGTACTTC,CASLNGGENIQYF
-,TRBJ1-2,TRBD1,TRBV27,TGTGCCAGCAGTCCCGGGACAGGGGTCTCTGGCTACACCTTC,CASSPGTGVSGYTF
-,TRBJ2-7,TRBD1,TRBV4-1,TGCGCCAGCAGCCCACGAGGGACAGGCACCTCCTACGAGCAGTACTTC,CASSPRGTGTSYEQYF
-,TRBJ2-2,-,TRBV7-3,TGTGCCAGCAGCTTAGAGTACGACAGGAGCATCACCGGGGAGCTGTTTTTT,CASSLEYDRSITGELFF
-,TRBJ1-1,-,TRBV13,TGTGCCAGCAGCTTAATCGCCCCGGGGGTTGAAGCTTTCTTT,CASSLIAPGVEAFF
-,TRBJ2-7,-,TRBV4-1,TGCGCCAGCAGCCAAGAAAGTCAGCGAGGCTACGAGCAGTACTTC,CASSQESQRGYEQYF
-,TRBJ2-1,-,TRBV7-8,TGTGCCAGCAGCTTAGCCAGGGCTAGCGTGTCTTTTGGGCCCCTCAATGAGCAGTTCTTC,CASSLARASVSFGPLNEQFF
once,TRBJ2-7,-,TRBV2,TGTGCCAGCAGTGACACCTCCTCCTACGAGCAGTACTTC,CASSDTSSYEQYF
-,TRBJ2-3,TRBD2,TRBV4-1,TGCGCCAGCAGCCAAGGGGCGGGGGGGGCAGATACGCAGTATTTT,CASSQGAGGADTQYF
-,TRBJ2-6,-,TRBV6-5,TGTGCCAGCAGTTACTCGTTGGGGGCCAACGTCCTGACTTTC,CASSYSLGANVLTF
-,TRBJ2-5,-,TRBV13,TGTGCCAGCAGCTTGAAAAGCGGCCAAGAGACCCAGTACTTC,CASSLKSGQETQYF
-,TRBJ2-4,TRBD1,TRBV6-5,TGTGCCAGCTCTCCGGGACAGGGGGCTTTGGACATTCAGTACTTC,CASSPGQGALDIQYF
-,TRBJ2-5,TRBD2,TRBV27,TGTGCCAGCAGTCGTATATTGGGGGAGGGCCCTGAGACCCAGTACTTC,CASSRILGEGPETQYF
-,TRBJ2-1,TRBD1,TRBV13,TGTGCCAGCAGGCAAACAGGGGAAGGCTCCTACAATGAGCAGTTCTTC,CASRQTGEGSYNEQFF
-,TRBJ2-1,-,TRBV7-9,TGTGCCAGCAAGACAAACTACAATGAGCAGTTCTTC,CASKTNYNEQFF
once,TRBJ2-3,-,TRBV27,TGTGCCAGCAGTTTCAGGGGCCACTACACAGATACGCAGTATTTT,CASSFRGHYTDTQYF
-,TRBJ1-1,-,TRBV7-6,TGTGCCAGCAGCTTAGGTGGGGCGAACACTGAAGCTTTCTTT,CASSLGGANTEAFF
once,TRBJ2-3,-,TRBV19,TGTGCCAGTAGTATCGGAATTTCCAGCACAGATACGCAGTATTTT,CASSIGISSTDTQYF
-,TRBJ2-7,TRBD1,TRBV28,TGTGCCAGCAGACGTAACAGGGGGTACGAGCAGTACTTC,CASRRNRGYEQYF
-,TRBJ2-7,TRBD1,TRBV4-1,TGCGCCAGCAGCTTGAGGGGACAGGGGAAGTACGAGCAGTACTTC,CASSLRGQGKYEQYF
once,TRBJ2-5,TRBD1,TRBV5-4,TGTGCCAGCAGCCCCGGGACAGGCGTTTATGAGACCCAGTACTTC,CASSPGTGVYETQYF
-,TRBJ2-1,-,TRBV2,TGTGCCAGCAGTGAGTTTGCGGTAAGCTCCTACAATGAGCAGTTCTTC,CASSEFAVSSYNEQFF